Described below is a single T cell receptor (beta chain) sequence and its context. Its antigen is not known. The data originate from a study of CD8 T cells in ankylosing spondylitis. Notes on the study in general: Reportedly, significant enrichment of disease-linked clones occurred in matched ankylosing spondylitis synovial fluid. Previously reported in reactive arthritis synovial fluid and blood were some of the motif variants.

Via MiXCR, TCRdb re-called the 5' RACE reads, giving one row per CDR3 protein. The table has 200,000 to 300,000 distinct CDR3 sequences, roughly a tenth seen once. V lost 0 bases and J 0 bases, leaving 6 bases between the germline ends. Germline V gives CDR1 WNHNN, CDR2 SYGVQD (reference sequence). This CDR3 contains 14 residues. The sample taken for sequencing was blood, either unsorted or a sorted T cell fraction (not recorded which). This sequence was found in a male donor with ankylosing spondylitis or in good health (not recorded which). The chain employs TRBV10-1 and TRBJ2-7; D is ambiguous. CDR3 in amino acids: CASSESLYSYEQYF. The CDR3 DNA sequence: TGCGCCAGCAGTGAGTCGCTATACTCCTACGAGCAGTACTTC.